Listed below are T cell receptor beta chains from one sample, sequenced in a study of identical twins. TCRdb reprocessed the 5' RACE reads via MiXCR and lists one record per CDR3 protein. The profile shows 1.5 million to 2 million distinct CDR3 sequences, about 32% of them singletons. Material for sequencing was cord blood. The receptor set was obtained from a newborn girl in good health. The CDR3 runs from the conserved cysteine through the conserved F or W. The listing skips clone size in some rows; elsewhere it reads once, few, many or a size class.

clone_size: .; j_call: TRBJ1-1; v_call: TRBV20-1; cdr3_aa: CSAPRRPNTEAFF
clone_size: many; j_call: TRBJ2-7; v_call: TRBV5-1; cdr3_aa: CASSLPTVSYEQYF
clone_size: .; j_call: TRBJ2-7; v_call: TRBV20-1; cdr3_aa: CSARQGETLYF
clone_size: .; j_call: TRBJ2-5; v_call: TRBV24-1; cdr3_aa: CATSDSTRGQETQYF
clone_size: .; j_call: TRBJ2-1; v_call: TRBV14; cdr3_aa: CASSQVVFNEQFF
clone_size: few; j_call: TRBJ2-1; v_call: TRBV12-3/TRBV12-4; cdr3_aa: CASTQRQGGYNEQFF
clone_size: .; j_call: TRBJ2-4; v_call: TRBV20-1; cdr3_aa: CSAIREEGYKNIQYF
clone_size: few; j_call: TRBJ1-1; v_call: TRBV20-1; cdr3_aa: CSARGGQNTEAFF
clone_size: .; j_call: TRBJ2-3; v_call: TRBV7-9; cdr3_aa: CASSPSLTSGSTDTQYF
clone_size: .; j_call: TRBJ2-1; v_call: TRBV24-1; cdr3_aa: CATSGTSGTYNEQFF
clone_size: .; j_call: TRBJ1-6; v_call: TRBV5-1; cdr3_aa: CASSLWWSSYNSPLHF
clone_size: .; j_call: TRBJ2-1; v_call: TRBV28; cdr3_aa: CASRGSGQDSYNEQFF
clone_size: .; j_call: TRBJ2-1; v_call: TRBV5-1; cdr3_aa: CASSLEPFSSYNEQFF
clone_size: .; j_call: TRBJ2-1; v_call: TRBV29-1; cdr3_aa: CSVEGEERKTQFF
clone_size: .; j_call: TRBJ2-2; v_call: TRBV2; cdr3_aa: CASRHPRGTGELFF
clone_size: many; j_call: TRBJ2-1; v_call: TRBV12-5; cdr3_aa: CASGLVGPPGEQFF
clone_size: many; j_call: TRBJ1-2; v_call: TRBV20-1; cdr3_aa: CSATDPRGRMFGYTF
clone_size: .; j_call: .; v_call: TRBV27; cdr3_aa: CASSLSGGFLYEQYF
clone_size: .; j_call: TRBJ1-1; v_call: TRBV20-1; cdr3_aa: CSAKRTGGVNTEAFF
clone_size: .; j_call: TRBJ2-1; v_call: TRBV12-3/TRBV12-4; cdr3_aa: CASSFYRDSNEQFF
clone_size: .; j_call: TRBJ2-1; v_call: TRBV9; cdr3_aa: CASSGLRTSGRGEQFF
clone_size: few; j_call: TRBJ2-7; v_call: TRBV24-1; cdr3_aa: CATSDSDRAYEQYF
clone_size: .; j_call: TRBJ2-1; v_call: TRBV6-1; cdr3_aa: CASSGRDRASYNEQFF
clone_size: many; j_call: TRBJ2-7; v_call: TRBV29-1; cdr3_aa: CSVEDEGYEQYF
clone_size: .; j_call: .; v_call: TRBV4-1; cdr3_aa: CASSQAPGVGYEQYF
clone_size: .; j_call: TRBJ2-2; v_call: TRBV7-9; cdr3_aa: CASSVNGELFF
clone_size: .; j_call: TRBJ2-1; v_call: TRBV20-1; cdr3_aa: CSASLARVNEQFF
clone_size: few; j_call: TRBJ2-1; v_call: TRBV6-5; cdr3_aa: CASTRAGAYNEQFF
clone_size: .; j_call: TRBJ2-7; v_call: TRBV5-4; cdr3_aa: CACSYRGKNYEQYF
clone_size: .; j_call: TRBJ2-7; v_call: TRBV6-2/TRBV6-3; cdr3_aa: CASRNRDRVYEQYF
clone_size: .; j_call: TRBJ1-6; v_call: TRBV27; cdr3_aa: CASSLPGQGHSPLHF
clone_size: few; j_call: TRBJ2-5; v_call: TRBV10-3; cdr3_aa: CAISVNGETQYF
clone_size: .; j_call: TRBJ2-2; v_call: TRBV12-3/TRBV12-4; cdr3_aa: CASSYPDWYTGELFF
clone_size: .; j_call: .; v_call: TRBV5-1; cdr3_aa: CASRAIGVSYNEQYF